The next 5 T cell receptor beta chains were all read from a single sample in a study of blood T cell repertoires in COVID-19. Clones were read by immunoSEQ multiplex PCR, and TCRdb kept only the in-frame ones, dropping some. The top ten clones hold about a sixth of a sample with about 59,000 clones, approximately 92% of them seen once. The source material was peripheral blood. All receptors derive from a man at least 80 years old with acute or convalescent COVID-19.

The J gene is TRBJ2-4, the V gene TRBV21-1; the listed D gene, TRBD1, was not tested against the DNA. TRBV21-1 is termed a pseudogene. This CDR3 comprises 16 residues. CDR3 in DNA: TGTGCCAGCATCTCCCCGGGACAGGGTATCGAAAACATTCAGTACTTC. It encodes CASISPGQGIENIQYF.

The chain has TRBV5-4 and TRBJ1-1, with 10 bases aligning to TRBD1. V was pared by 4 bases and J by 4 bases, with 7 bases of the junction left unmatched. The CDR3 is 15 amino acids. Germline V gives CDR1 SGHNT, CDR2 YYREEE (reference sequence). Written as DNA, the CDR3 is TGTGCCAGCAGCCCCCGGGACAGGGGAGGCACTGAAGCTTTCTTT. Protein sequence: CASSPRDRGGTEAFF.

The chain joins TRBV4-1 to TRBJ2-3, with TRBD1 matching 10 bases. After removal of 3 bases from V and 1 base from J, the junction contained 7 bases not matched to a gene. The CDR3 consists of 17 residues. The V gene's germline CDR1 is MGHRA and CDR2 YSYEKL. As DNA, the CDR3 is TGCGCCAGCAGCCAGACTAGGACAGGGGGAGGCACAGATACGCAGTATTTT. It yields the protein CASSQTRTGGGTDTQYF.

CDR3 sequence: CASSVGLAGVEETQYF. CDR3 bases: TGTGCCAGCAGCGTAGGCCTAGCGGGGGTTGAAGAGACCCAGTACTTC. The rearrangement joins TRBV9 to TRBJ2-5; 10 bases are a match to TRBD2. V shed 0 bases and J 3 bases; nucleotides not matched to a gene: 5. The germline gives CDR1 SGDLS, CDR2 YYNGEE. This CDR3 has 16 residues.

The chain uses TRBV5-1 and TRBJ1-1, with 9 nucleotides matching TRBD1. Germline V gene lookup returns CDR1 SGHRS and CDR2 YFSETQ. The CDR3 runs 16 residues. V was pared by 4 bases and J by 0 bases, with 7 bases of the junction left unmatched. The CDR3 DNA is TGCGCCAGCAGCCGAACCGGGACAGGGTTGAACACTGAAGCTTTCTTT. Amino acids: CASSRTGTGLNTEAFF. Looking up the rest from reference TRBV5-1 and TRBJ1-1 gives the full variable domain: KAGVTQTPRYLIKTRGQQVTLSCSPISGHRSVSWYQQTPGQGLQFLFEYFSETQRNKGNFPGRFSGRQFSNSRSEMNVSTLELGDSALYLCASSRTGTGLNTEAFFGQGTRLTVV.